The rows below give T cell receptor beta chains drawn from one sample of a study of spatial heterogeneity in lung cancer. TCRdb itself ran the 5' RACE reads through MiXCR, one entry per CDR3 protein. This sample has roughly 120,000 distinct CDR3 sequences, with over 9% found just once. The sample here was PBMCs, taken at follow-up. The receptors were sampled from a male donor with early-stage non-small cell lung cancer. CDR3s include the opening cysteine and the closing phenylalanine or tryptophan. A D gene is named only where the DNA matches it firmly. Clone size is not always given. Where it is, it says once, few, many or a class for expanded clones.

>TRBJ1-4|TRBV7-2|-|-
TGTGCCAGCAGCACCTCGACAGGCTTAGGGGAAAAACTGTTTTTT
CASSTSTGLGEKLFF
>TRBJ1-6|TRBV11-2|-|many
TGTGCCAGCAGCTTAAGGGGGTCAGCCAGCTCCTATAATTCACCCCTCCACTTT
CASSLRGSASSYNSPLHF
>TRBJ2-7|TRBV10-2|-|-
TGCGCCAGCAGTGGGGCCCCAACCTACGAGCAGTACTTC
CASSGAPTYEQYF
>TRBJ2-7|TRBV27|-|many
TGTGCCACCGGGTTTACAGGGAACGAGCAGTACTTC
CATGFTGNEQYF
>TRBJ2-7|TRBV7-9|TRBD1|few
TGTGCCAGCAGCTCACAGGGGACCTACGAGCAGTACTTC
CASSSQGTYEQYF
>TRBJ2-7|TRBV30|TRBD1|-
TGTGCCTGTACTAGCTCAGGGGGCGGAAGGCCTCTCAACGAGCAGTACTTC
CACTSSGGGRPLNEQYF
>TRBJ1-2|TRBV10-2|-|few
TGCGCCAGCAGTGTCCACAGTGGGGACTATGGCTACACCTTC
CASSVHSGDYGYTF
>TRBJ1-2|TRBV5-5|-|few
TGTGCCAGCAGTCTAGCCAGGCTAGACTATGGCTACACCTTC
CASSLARLDYGYTF
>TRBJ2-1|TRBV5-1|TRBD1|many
TGCGCCAGCAGCTCCGGACAGGGGATCTACAATGAGCAGTTCTTC
CASSSGQGIYNEQFF
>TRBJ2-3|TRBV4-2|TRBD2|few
TGTGCCAGCAGCCAAGTCCCCGGGACTAGCGGTACGCAGTATTTT
CASSQVPGTSGTQYF
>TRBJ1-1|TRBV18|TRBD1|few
TGTGCCAGCTCACCGCAGCAGGGGGGTAGGAAGACTGAAGCTTTCTTT
CASSPQQGGRKTEAFF
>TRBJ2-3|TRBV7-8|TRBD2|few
TGTGCCAGCAGCTTAGAGATGGCGGGGGGCACAGATACGCAGTATTTT
CASSLEMAGGTDTQYF
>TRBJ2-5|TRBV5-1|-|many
TGCGCCAGCAGCTTGTTGCCAGGGACCCAAGAGACCCAGTACTTC
CASSLLPGTQETQYF
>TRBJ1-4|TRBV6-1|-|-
TGTGCCAGCAAGTCGTGGGGGGTGACTAATGAAAAACTGTTTTTT
CASKSWGVTNEKLFF
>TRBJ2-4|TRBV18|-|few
TGTGCCAGCTCACCACCGCAGAGACGGTACCTAGCCAAAAACATTCAGTACTTC
CASSPPQRRYLAKNIQYF
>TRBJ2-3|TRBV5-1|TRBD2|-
TGCGCCAGCAGCATCGGGACTACCCCCCTCTGGGATACGCAGTATTTT
CASSIGTTPLWDTQYF
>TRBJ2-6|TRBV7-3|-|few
TGTGCCAGCAGCTCGGACAACTCTGGGGCCAACGTCCTGACTTTC
CASSSDNSGANVLTF
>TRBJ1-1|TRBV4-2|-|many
TGTGCCAGCAGCCAAGGGCAGGCGAACACTGAAGCTTTCTTT
CASSQGQANTEAFF
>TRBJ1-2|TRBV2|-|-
TGTGCCGGAAGACCCCCACAGGGTAGAATGTATGGCTACACCTTC
CAGRPPQGRMYGYTF
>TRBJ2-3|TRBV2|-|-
TGTGCCAGCAGGGGCCGGGACCTCGGCACAGATACGCAGTATTTT
CASRGRDLGTDTQYF
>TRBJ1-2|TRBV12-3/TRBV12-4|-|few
TGTGCCAGCAGCTTGGCGGGGCACTATGGCTACACCTTC
CASSLAGHYGYTF
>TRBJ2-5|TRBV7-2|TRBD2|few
TGTGCCAGCAGCCCAGGACTAGTGCAAGAGACCCAGTACTTC
CASSPGLVQETQYF
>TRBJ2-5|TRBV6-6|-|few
TGTGCCAGCAGTTATATCCAAGAGACCCAGTACTTC
CASSYIQETQYF
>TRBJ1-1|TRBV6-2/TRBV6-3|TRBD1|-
TGTGCCAGCAGTTCCCGGGACAGGGAAGCTTTCTTT
CASSSRDREAFF
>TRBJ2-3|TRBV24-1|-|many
TGTGCCACCAGTCTAGATGACAGTCCCGGGCAGTATTTT
CATSLDDSPGQYF
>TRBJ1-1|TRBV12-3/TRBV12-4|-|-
TGTGCCAGCAGTTTAACAGGCAGGGGCACTGAAGCTTTCTTT
CASSLTGRGTEAFF
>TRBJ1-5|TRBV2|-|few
TGTGCCAGCACGGGGGCGCAGAGCAATCAGCCCCAGCATTTT
CASTGAQSNQPQHF
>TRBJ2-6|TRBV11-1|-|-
TGTGCCAGCAGCCTAGGACAGAGCTCTGGGGCCAACGTCCTGACTTTC
CASSLGQSSGANVLTF
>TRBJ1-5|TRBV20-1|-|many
TGCAGTGCTAGACTAGGCGGAGGGGTCAATCAGCCCCAGCATTTT
CSARLGGGVNQPQHF
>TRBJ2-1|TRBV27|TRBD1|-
TGTGCCAGCAGTCCATCCAGGGGGCTGAATGAGCAGTTCTTC
CASSPSRGLNEQFF
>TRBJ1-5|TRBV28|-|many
TGTGCCAGCAGTGCGGTGACCCGCAATCAGCCCCAGCATTTT
CASSAVTRNQPQHF
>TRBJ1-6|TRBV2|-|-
TGTGCCAGCTACAGGGTCAGGAATTCACCCCTCCACTTT
CASYRVRNSPLHF
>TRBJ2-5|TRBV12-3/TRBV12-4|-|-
TGTGCCAGCAGCCCCACGGGACATATAAGGCTTACACAAGAGACCCAGTACTTC
CASSPTGHIRLTQETQYF
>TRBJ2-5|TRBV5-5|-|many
TGTGCCAGCAGCTTGGTGGGGGGCCGAAGTCAAGAGACCCAGTACTTC
CASSLVGGRSQETQYF
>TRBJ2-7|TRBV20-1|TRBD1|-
TGCAGTGCCTCCTCGTCGTTCAGGGACAGCCCCTACGAGCAGTACTTC
CSASSSFRDSPYEQYF
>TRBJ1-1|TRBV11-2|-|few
TGTGCCAGCAGTACTCCAGGGACTGAAGCTTTCTTT
CASSTPGTEAFF
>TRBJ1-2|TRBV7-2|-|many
TGTGCCAGCAGCCGGACAGCAGCTAACTATGGCTACACCTTC
CASSRTAANYGYTF
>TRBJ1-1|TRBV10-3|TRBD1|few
TGTGCCATCAGTGAGCCGGACAGGGGAATAACTGAAGCTTTCTTT
CAISEPDRGITEAFF
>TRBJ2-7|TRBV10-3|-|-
TGTGCCATCAATCCGGGTCCGGCATCCTACGAGCAGTACTTC
CAINPGPASYEQYF
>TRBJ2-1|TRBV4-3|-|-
TGCGCCAGCAGCCAAGAGGTTGGGCTAGTTTTGATCTTC
CASSQEVGLVLIF
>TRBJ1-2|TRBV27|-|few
TGTGCCAGCAGTACCAGGTCCGGCTATGGCTACACCTTC
CASSTRSGYGYTF
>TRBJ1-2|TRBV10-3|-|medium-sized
TGTGCCATCAGTGGAGGCTTCGGGGTCTCCTACTATGGCTACACCTTC
CAISGGFGVSYYGYTF
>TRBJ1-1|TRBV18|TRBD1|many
TGTGCCAGCTCTCAGACAGGGGTCATGAACACTGAAGCTTTCTTT
CASSQTGVMNTEAFF
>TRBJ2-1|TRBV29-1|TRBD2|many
TGCAGCGTTGGGACTAGCGGGGGCAATGAGCAGTTCTTC
CSVGTSGGNEQFF
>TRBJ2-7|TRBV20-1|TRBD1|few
TGCAGTGCTACCCCGGGGACAGGTCCCCACGAGCAGTACTTC
CSATPGTGPHEQYF
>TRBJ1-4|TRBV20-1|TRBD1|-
TGCAGTGCTAGAGAGGGACAGGGAACTGAAAAACTGTTTTTT
CSAREGQGTEKLFF
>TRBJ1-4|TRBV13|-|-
TGTGCCAGCAGCAGTCGACGTGCAACTAATGAAAAACTGTTTTTT
CASSSRRATNEKLFF
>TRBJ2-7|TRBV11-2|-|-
TGTGCCAGCAGCCTGGGGAGTATCTACGAGCAGTACTTC
CASSLGSIYEQYF